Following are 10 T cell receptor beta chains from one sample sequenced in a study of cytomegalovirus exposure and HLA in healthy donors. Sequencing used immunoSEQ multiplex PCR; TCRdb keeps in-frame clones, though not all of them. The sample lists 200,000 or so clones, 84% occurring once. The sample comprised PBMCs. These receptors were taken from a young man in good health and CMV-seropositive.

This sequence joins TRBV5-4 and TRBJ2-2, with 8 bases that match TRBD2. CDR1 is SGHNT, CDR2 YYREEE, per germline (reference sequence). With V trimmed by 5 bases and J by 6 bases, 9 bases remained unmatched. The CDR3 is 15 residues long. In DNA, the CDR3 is TGTGCCAGCAGTGAGGGGACTAGGGTGGCCGGGGAGCTGTTTTTT. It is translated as CASSEGTRVAGELFF.

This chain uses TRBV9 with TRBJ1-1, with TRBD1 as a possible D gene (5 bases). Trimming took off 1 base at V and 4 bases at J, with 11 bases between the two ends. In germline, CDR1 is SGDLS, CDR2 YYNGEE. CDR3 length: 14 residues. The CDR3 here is CASSVQGLATEAFF. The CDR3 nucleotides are TGTGCCAGCAGCGTACAGGGCTTGGCCACTGAAGCTTTCTTT.

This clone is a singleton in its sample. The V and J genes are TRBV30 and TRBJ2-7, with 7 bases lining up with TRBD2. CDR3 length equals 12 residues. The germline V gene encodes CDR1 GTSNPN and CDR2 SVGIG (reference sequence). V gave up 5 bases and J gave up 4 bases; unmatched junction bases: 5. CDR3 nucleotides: TGTGCCTGGGAAGGCGGGGGATACGAGCAGTACTTC. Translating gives CAWEGGGYEQYF. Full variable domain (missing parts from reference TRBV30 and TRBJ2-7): SQTIHQWPATLVQPVGSPLSLECTVEGTSNPNLYWYRQAAGRGLQLLFYSVGIGQISSEVPQNLSASRPQDRQFILSSKKLLLSDSGFYLCAWEGGGYEQYFGPGTRLTVT.

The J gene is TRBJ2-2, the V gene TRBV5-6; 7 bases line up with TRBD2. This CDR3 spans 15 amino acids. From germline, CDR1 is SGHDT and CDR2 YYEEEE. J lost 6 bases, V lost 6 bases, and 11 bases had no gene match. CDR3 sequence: CASTTWGRGAGELFF. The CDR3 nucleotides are TGTGCCAGCACCACCTGGGGCCGGGGGGCCGGGGAGCTGTTTTTT.

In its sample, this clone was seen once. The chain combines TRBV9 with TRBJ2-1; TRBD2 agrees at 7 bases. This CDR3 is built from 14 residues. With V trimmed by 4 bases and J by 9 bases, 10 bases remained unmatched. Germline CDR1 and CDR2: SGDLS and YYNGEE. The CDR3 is CASSMGLLGGEQFF. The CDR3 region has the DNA TGTGCCAGCAGCATGGGACTACTGGGGGGTGAGCAGTTCTTC.

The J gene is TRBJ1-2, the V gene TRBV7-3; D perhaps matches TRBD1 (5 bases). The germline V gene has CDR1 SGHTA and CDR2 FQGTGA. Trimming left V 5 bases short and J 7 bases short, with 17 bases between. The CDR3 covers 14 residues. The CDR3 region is CASSQNQDRTGYTF. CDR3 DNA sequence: TGTGCCAGCAGCCAAAATCAAGACAGAACTGGCTACACCTTC.

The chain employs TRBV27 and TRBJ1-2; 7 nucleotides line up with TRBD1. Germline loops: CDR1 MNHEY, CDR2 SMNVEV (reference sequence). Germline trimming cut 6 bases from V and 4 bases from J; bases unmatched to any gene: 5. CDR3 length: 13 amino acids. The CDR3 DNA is TGTGCCAGCAGCTTGGACAGGACCTATGGCTACACCTTC. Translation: CASSLDRTYGYTF.

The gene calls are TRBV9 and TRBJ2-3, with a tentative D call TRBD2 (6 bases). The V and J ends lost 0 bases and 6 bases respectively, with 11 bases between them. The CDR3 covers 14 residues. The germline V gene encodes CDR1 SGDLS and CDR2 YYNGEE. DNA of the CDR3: TGTGCCAGCAGCGTAGAGCTAGCGTGGGATACGCAGTATTTT. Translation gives CASSVELAWDTQYF.

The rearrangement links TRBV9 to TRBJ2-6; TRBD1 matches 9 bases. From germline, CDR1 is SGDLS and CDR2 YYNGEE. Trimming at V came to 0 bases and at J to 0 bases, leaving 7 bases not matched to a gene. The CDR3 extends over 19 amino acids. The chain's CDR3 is CASSVASGQGSSGANVLTF. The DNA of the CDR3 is TGTGCCAGCAGCGTAGCTTCTGGACAGGGGTCCTCTGGGGCCAACGTCCTGACTTTC.

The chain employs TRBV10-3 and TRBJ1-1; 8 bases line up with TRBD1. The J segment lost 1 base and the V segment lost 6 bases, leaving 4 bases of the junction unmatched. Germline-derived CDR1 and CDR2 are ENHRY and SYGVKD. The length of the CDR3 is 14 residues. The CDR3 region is CAIRAGTGNTEAFF. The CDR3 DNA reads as TGTGCCATCAGGGCCGGGACAGGGAACACTGAAGCTTTCTTT.